The table lists the clone carrying this T cell receptor (beta chain) with a count of one. Every immunoSEQ plate was one replicate of a subset's evenly spread DNA. Generated by immunoSEQ multiplex PCR, the TCRdb table keeps only in-frame clones and is missing some. The table lists a few hundred thousand clones, less than 97% of them singletons. This sample is part of a study of shared clonotypes between healthy human individuals. For the study at large: The plates for each donor numbered three CD4 naive, three CD4 memory, two CD8 naive and one CD8 memory.

CDR3 size: 13 residues. CDR1 and CDR2 from the germline V gene are SGHAT and FQNNGV. V dropped 1 base and J dropped 13; count of bases not matched to a gene: 5. CD45RO-negative, CCR7-selected cells formed the naive CD8 fraction, which excluded terminally differentiated effector memory CD45RA+ cells. The study enrolled healthy HIV-negative adults without recent acute infections or vaccinations as donors. This sequence was found in a woman aged 30 to 39 in good health. Sequencing was done on a sample of naive CD8+ T cells sorted from blood. The chain combines TRBV11-2 with TRBJ2-1, with TRBD2 matching 9 bases. Here the CDR3 reads CASSLAAGGPQFF. The CDR3 region has the DNA TGTGCCAGCAGCTTAGCGGCGGGAGGGCCCCAGTTCTTC.